Presented here are 32 T cell receptor beta chains from one specimen sequenced in a study of control samples from healthy donors and cancer patients. Sequencing was performed with immunoSEQ multiplex PCR; in TCRdb, only in-frame clones are kept and a portion is missing. The sample records about 130,000 clones, about 93% being singletons. Material: PBMCs. The receptor set was obtained from a man aged 45 to 65 with head and neck cancer.

This chain joins TRBV7-9 and TRBJ1-2; the D gene is possibly TRBD1 (5 bases). Germline CDR1 reads SEHNR; CDR2 reads FQNEAQ (reference sequence). Trimming took off 11 bases at V and 8 bases at J, with 18 bases between the two ends. The length of the CDR3 is 12 residues. This chain's CDR3 is CAWARGSSGYTF. DNA of the CDR3: TGTGCCTGGGCTAGGGGATCGTCGGGCTACACCTTC.

CDR3 protein: CASSVGARGVETQYF. CDR3 sequence (DNA): TGTGCCAGCAGCGTCGGGGCAAGAGGCGTCGAGACCCAGTACTTC. The V call is TRBV9, the J call TRBJ2-5; D may be TRBD1 or TRBD2 (5 bases each). This CDR3 region has 15 residues. Germline loops: CDR1 SGDLS, CDR2 YYNGEE. V lost 2 bases and J 5 bases, leaving 16 bases between the germline ends.

This chain connects TRBV7-3 to TRBJ2-7, with D tentatively TRBD2 (5 bases). The germline gives CDR1 SGHTA, CDR2 FQGTGA. The CDR3 sequence is 14 residues long. Trimming took 3 bases from V and 0 from J, leaving 9 bases between them. CDR3 sequence reads: CASSLGGPSYEQYF. CDR3 in DNA: TGTGCCAGCAGCTTGGGCGGGCCCTCCTACGAGCAGTACTTC.

CDR3: CASSYSLGTSPYEQYF. The DNA for the CDR3 is TGTGCCAGCAGTTACTCTTTAGGGACTAGCCCTTACGAGCAGTACTTC. V is TRBV6-5 and J is TRBJ2-7; 9 bases map to TRBD2. The CDR3 consists of 16 residues. CDR1 MNHEY and CDR2 SVGAGI come from the germline V gene. Losses at the gene ends were 0 bases for V and 4 bases for J; bases not matched to a gene: 7.

The chain joins TRBV5-4 to TRBJ1-1; a weak D match, TRBD1 (6 bases). V lost 0 bases, J lost 4 bases, and 22 bases lay in between. CDR1 is SGHNT, CDR2 YYREEE, per germline (reference sequence). This CDR3 region has 18 residues. The CDR3 reads CASSLGNNLLGGGTEAFF. The DNA for the CDR3 is TGTGCCAGCAGCTTGGGTAATAACCTATTGGGGGGCGGCACTGAAGCTTTCTTT.

The J gene is TRBJ2-3, the V gene TRBV4-3; 9 nucleotides line up with TRBD2. V lost 0 bases and J lost 10; bases outside the gene matches: 17. Germline CDR1 is LGHNA and CDR2 is YSLEER. The CDR3 consists of 18 residues. This CDR3 is CASSQDGGAGAGGDPQYF. CDR3 nucleotides: TGCGCCAGCAGCCAAGATGGGGGGGCCGGAGCGGGGGGTGATCCGCAGTATTTT.

This clone showed up just a few times. The rearrangement joins TRBV6-5 to TRBJ1-5, with 10 bases that match TRBD1. Trimming took 6 bases from V and 2 from J; bases not matched to a gene: 4. The CDR3 length is 15 residues. The V gene's germline CDR1 is MNHEY and CDR2 SVGAGI. In DNA, the CDR3 is TGTGCCAGCAGCCTCGGACAGGGGGGCAATCAGCCCCAGCATTTT. It specifies CASSLGQGGNQPQHF.

This sequence joins TRBV18 and TRBJ1-1; 7 nucleotides align to TRBD1. Trimming at V came to 4 bases and at J to 5 bases, leaving 10 bases not matched to a gene. The V gene's germline CDR1 is KGHSH and CDR2 LQKENI. This CDR3 is 15 amino acids long. The CDR3 reads CASSLLGGGGTEAFF. CDR3 in DNA: TGTGCCAGCTCACTCCTGGGAGGGGGCGGGACTGAAGCTTTCTTT.

The rearrangement uses TRBV14 and TRBJ2-7, with no clear D. Trimming cost V 1 base and J 10 bases, with 8 bases left between them. Germline assignment: CDR1 SGHDN and CDR2 FVKESK. CDR3 size: 11 residues. The CDR3 nucleotides are TGTGCCAGCAGCCAAGGTTCGAGACAGTACTTC. Translation gives CASSQGSRQYF.

The chain is built from TRBV7-9 and TRBJ2-1, with no clear D. V was trimmed by 5 bases and J by 8 bases, leaving 10 bases between them. Germline values: CDR1 SEHNR, CDR2 FQNEAQ (reference sequence). This CDR3 is built from 12 residues. CDR3 DNA sequence: TGTGCCAGCAGCAAGATAGGCTATGAGCAGTTCTTC. Its translation is CASSKIGYEQFF.

The V gene is TRBV6-6, the J gene TRBJ1-6, with a possible D match to TRBD1 (6 bases). Trimming took off 2 bases at V and 5 bases at J, with 13 bases between the two ends. In germline, CDR1 is MNHNY, CDR2 SVGAGI (reference sequence). The CDR3 sequence is 16 residues long. CDR3 in DNA: TGTGCCAGCAGTTACGATGGGGGCGCAAATAATTCACCCCTCCACTTT. This translates into CASSYDGGANNSPLHF.

The chain carries TRBV7-3 and TRBJ1-6; D not certain. Germline V lookup: CDR1 SGHTA, CDR2 FQGTGA. This CDR3 is built from 14 residues. The V and J ends lost 2 bases and 0 bases respectively, with 2 bases between them. The CDR3 sequence is CASSLSSYNSPLHF. The CDR3 region has the DNA TGTGCCAGCAGCTTATCCTCCTATAATTCACCCCTCCACTTT.

The CDR3 DNA reads TGTGCCAGCAGCTCAACCGGGACTAGCTCCTACAATGAGCAGTTCTTC. Protein: CASSSTGTSSYNEQFF. This rearrangement joins TRBV7-9 to TRBJ2-1; 8 positions match TRBD2. V shed 4 bases, J shed 0 bases, and the junction held 5 bases outside the gene matches. This CDR3 has 16 residues. Germline V CDR1 and CDR2: SEHNR, FQNEAQ (reference sequence). Full variable domain (outside the CDR3, taken from reference TRBV7-9 and TRBJ2-1): DTGVSQNPRHKITKRGQNVTFRCDPISEHNRLYWYRQTLGQGPEFLTYFQNEAQLEKSRLLSDRFSAERPKGSFSTLEIQRTEQGDSAMYLCASSSTGTSSYNEQFFGPGTRLTVL.

The chain is built from TRBV7-2 and TRBJ2-7, with D unclear. The germline V gene encodes CDR1 SGHTA and CDR2 FQGNSA. The V end was cut by 4 bases, the J end by 4 bases, with 5 bases between. The CDR3 length is 11 residues. The CDR3 bases are TGTGCCAGCAGCTCTTTATACGAGCAGTACTTC. This translates into CASSSLYEQYF.

V is TRBV7-3 and J is TRBJ1-1, with unresolved D. From germline, CDR1 is SGHTA and CDR2 FQGTGA. The CDR3 is 13 amino acids. The V gene lost 1 base and the J gene lost 1 base, with 4 bases spanning the gap. In nucleotides, the CDR3 is TGTGCCAGCAGCTTAAGTCAGAACACTGAAGCTTTCTTT. Encoded protein: CASSLSQNTEAFF.

The CDR3 is CAWREEREPLHF. The CDR3 DNA is TGTGCCTGGAGAGAAGAACGGGAACCCCTCCACTTT. The chain couples TRBV30 to TRBJ1-6, with D uncertain. This CDR3 comprises 12 residues. Germline V gives CDR1 GTSNPN, CDR2 SVGIG (reference sequence). Trimming removed 3 bases from V and 12 bases from J, with 12 bases in between.

CDR3 in DNA: TGTGCCATCAGACCGGACAGGGGGTCCTACGAGCAGTACTTC. Its translation: CAIRPDRGSYEQYF. J is TRBJ2-7 and V is TRBV10-3; 10 bases are a match to TRBD1. The CDR3 sequence is 14 residues long. J lost 1 base, V lost 6 bases, and 3 bases had no gene match. Looked up from germline, CDR1 is ENHRY and CDR2 is SYGVKD.

This chain links TRBV2 with TRBJ2-1; 8 bases match TRBD2. The ends lost 3 bases at V and 6 bases at J; junction bases unmatched: 7. Germline CDR1 reads SNHLY; CDR2 reads FYNNEI. CDR3 length: 15 residues. The CDR3 nucleotides are TGTGCCAGCAGTGACGGCGGGGGGCTCCTCAATGAGCAGTTCTTC. Translation gives CASSDGGGLLNEQFF.

The V call is TRBV7-2, the J call TRBJ2-7, with D uncertain. Germline-derived CDR1 and CDR2 are SGHTA and FQGNSA. CDR3 length equals 13 residues. The V gene lost 2 bases and the J gene lost 2 bases, with 7 bases spanning the gap. The CDR3 bases are TGTGCCAGCAGCTTACTCGGCCCCTACGAGCAGTACTTC. Residues: CASSLLGPYEQYF.

Here the CDR3 reads CASSSPPLSGGGPDTQYF. CDR3 coding DNA: TGTGCCAGCAGCTCACCCCCTCTGAGCGGGGGGGGCCCAGATACGCAGTATTTT. The rearrangement joins TRBV11-2 to TRBJ2-3; 10 nucleotides match TRBD2. The trim removed 4 bases at V and 4 bases at J, leaving 14 bases unmatched. This CDR3 is 18 amino acids long. Germline CDR1 is SGHAT and CDR2 is FQNNGV.

The chain combines TRBV27 with TRBJ2-7; tentatively, D is TRBD2 (5 bases). CDR1 is MNHEY, CDR2 SMNVEV, per germline (reference sequence). V dropped 0 bases and J dropped 2 bases, with 14 bases sitting between them. The CDR3 extends over 16 amino acids. The CDR3: CASSLSSTRVPYEQYF. The CDR3 bases are TGTGCCAGCAGTTTATCCTCCACTAGAGTACCCTACGAGCAGTACTTC.

The gene calls are TRBV3-1 (or the pseudogene TRBV3-2) and TRBJ1-6; TRBD1 agrees at 7 bases. Trimming at V came to 4 bases and at J to 8 bases, leaving 5 bases not matched to a gene. CDR1 and CDR2 from the germline V gene are LGHDT and YNNKEL (reference sequence). There are 14 residues in the CDR3. CDR3 DNA: TGTGCCAGCAGCCCGACAGGGTTGTATTCACCCCTCCACTTT. Protein product: CASSPTGLYSPLHF.

The genes are TRBV2 and TRBJ1-5; D is perhaps TRBD1 (5 bases). CDR1 is SNHLY and CDR2 is FYNNEI in the germline V gene. The CDR3 runs 14 residues. Trimming pared 8 bases from V and 2 bases from J, leaving 13 bases between. This CDR3 is CASHRGFGNQPQHF. CDR3 bases: TGTGCCAGCCACCGGGGGTTCGGCAATCAGCCCCAGCATTTT.

This chain connects TRBV5-6 to TRBJ1-6; the D is unclear. V shed 0 bases and J shed 8 bases, with 15 bases lying between them. The CDR3 loop spans 16 amino acids. The germline V gene encodes CDR1 SGHDT and CDR2 YYEEEE. CDR3 in amino acids: CASSLGPRANYSPLHF. The CDR3 region has the DNA TGTGCCAGCAGCTTGGGACCCCGGGCCAACTATTCACCCCTCCACTTT.

V and J are TRBV4-3 and TRBJ1-2; 9 nucleotides match TRBD1. V was clipped by 3 bases and J by 7 bases; unmatched bases: 15. Germline-derived CDR1 and CDR2 are LGHNA and YSLEER. The CDR3 covers 17 residues. This CDR3 reads CASSQDRGTGKASGYTF. CDR3 DNA sequence: TGCGCCAGCAGCCAGGACCGGGGGACAGGGAAGGCATCTGGCTACACCTTC.

The chain recombines TRBV6-5 with TRBJ2-2; 8 bases are a match to TRBD1. The germline V gene encodes CDR1 MNHEY and CDR2 SVGAGI. Trimming removed 9 bases from V and 3 bases from J; junction bases left unmatched: 3. The CDR3 is made up of 13 amino acids. DNA for the CDR3: TGTGCCAGTGCAGGGGGCCACACCGGGGAGCTGTTTTTT. As protein: CASAGGHTGELFF.

V usage is TRBV4-1 and J usage is TRBJ1-2; D uncertain. This CDR3 contains 16 residues. Trimming took 4 bases from V and 3 from J, leaving 18 bases between them. Germline V gene sequence: CDR1 MGHRA, CDR2 YSYEKL. CDR3 bases: TGCGCCAGCAGCCTCCACCCCCCCACGGTTTACTATGGCTACACCTTC. Its protein is CASSLHPPTVYYGYTF.

This clone was seen a few times. The genes are TRBV4-2 and TRBJ2-7; D gene unclear. Trimming removed 0 bases from V and 7 bases from J, with 16 bases in between. Looked up from germline, CDR1 is LGHNA and CDR2 is YNFKEQ. There are 15 residues in the CDR3. CDR3 amino acids: CASSQDVVGRAEQYF. The CDR3 nucleotides are TGTGCCAGCAGCCAAGATGTCGTGGGCCGAGCGGAGCAGTACTTC.

The rearrangement uses TRBV10-3 and TRBJ2-1; TRBD1 matches at 8 bases. V was pared by 6 bases and J by 7 bases, with 8 bases of the junction left unmatched. Germline values: CDR1 ENHRY, CDR2 SYGVKD. CDR3 length: 14 amino acids. Here the CDR3 DNA reads TGTGCCATCAGCGATGACAGGGGAAGTAATGAGCAGTTCTTC. It encodes CAISDDRGSNEQFF.

CDR3 in amino acids: CATSRGAWGQGKDEQFF. The DNA of the CDR3 is TGTGCCACCAGCAGAGGGGCTTGGGGACAGGGTAAAGATGAGCAGTTCTTC. The chain combines TRBV15 with TRBJ2-1; 9 nucleotides align to TRBD1. The CDR3 is 17 residues long. The junction had 12 bases not matched to a gene; V was cut back by 1 base and J by 8 bases. Germline loops: CDR1 LNHNV, CDR2 YYDKDF (reference sequence).

V usage is TRBV5-8 and J usage is TRBJ1-2, with TRBD1 identical over 8 bases. The CDR3 is 14 amino acids. Germline V CDR1 and CDR2: SGHTS, YDEGEE. With 5 bases clipped from V and 2 bases from J, the junction kept 5 bases outside the gene matches. In nucleotides, the CDR3 is TGTGCCAGCAGGGTGACAGGGGCGAACTATGGCTACACCTTC. Translation gives CASRVTGANYGYTF. Complete variable domain (other parts from reference TRBV5-8 and TRBJ1-2): EAGVTQSPTHLIKTRGQQATLRCSPISGHTSVYWYQQALGLGLQFLLWYDEGEERNRGNFPPRFSGRQFPNYSSELNVNALELEDSALYLCASRVTGANYGYTFGSGTRLTVV.

The chain joins TRBV29-1 to TRBJ2-5; D gene uncertain. Germline V gene data show CDR1 as SQVTM and CDR2 as ANQGSEA. CDR3 size: 11 residues. V lost 4 bases, J lost 5 bases, and 8 bases lay in between. CDR3 nucleotides: TGCAGCGTTGGAGCTCGGGAGACCCAGTACTTC. This gives the protein CSVGARETQYF. Filled out from reference TRBV29-1 and TRBJ2-5, the complete variable domain reads SAVISQKPSRDICQRGTSLTIQCQVDSQVTMMFWYRQQPGQSLTLIATANQGSEATYESGFVIDKFPISRPNLTFSTLTVSNMSPEDSSIYLCSVGARETQYFGPGTRLLVL.